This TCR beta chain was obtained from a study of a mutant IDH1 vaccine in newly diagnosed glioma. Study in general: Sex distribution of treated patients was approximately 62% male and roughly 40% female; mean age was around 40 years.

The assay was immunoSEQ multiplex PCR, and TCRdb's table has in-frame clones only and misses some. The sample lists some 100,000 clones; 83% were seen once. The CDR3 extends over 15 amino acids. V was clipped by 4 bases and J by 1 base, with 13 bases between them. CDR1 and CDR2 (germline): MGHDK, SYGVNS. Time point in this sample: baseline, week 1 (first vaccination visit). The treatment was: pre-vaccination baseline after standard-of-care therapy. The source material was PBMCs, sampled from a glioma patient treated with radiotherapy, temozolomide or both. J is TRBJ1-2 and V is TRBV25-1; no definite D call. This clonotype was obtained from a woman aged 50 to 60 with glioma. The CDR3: CASSANRDGNYGYTF. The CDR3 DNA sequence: TGTGCCAGCAGTGCCAATAGAGACGGTAACTATGGCTACACCTTC.